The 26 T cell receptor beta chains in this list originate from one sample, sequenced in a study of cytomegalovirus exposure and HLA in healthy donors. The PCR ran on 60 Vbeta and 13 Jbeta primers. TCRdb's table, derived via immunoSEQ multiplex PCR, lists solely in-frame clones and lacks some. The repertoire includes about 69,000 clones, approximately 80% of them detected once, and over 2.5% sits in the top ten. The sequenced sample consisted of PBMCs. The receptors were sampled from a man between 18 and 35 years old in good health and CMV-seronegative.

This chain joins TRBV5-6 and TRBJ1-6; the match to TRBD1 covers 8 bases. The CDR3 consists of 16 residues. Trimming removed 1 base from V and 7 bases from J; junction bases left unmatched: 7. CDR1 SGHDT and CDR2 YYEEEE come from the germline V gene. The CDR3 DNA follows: TGTGCCAGCAGCTTGTTGCGGACAGGGAGAAATTCACCCCTCCACTTT. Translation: CASSLLRTGRNSPLHF.

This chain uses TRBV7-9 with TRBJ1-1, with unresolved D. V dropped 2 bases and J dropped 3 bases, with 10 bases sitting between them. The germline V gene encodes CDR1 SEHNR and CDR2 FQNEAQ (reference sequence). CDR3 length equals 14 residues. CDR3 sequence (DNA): TGTGCCAGCAGCTTAACCAGAGCGGACACTGAAGCTTTCTTT. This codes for CASSLTRADTEAFF.

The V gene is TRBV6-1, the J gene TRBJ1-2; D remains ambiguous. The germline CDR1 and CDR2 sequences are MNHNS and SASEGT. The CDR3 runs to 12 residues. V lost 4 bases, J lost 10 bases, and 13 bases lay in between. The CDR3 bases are TGTGCCAGCAGTGCTCTAGGTAACGACTACACCTTC. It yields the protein CASSALGNDYTF.

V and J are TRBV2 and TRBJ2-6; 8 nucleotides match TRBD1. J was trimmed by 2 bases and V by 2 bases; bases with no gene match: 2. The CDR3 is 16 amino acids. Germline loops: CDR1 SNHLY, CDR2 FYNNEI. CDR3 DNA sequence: TGTGCCAGCAGTGAAACAGGGGGAGCTGGGGCCAACGTCCTGACTTTC. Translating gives CASSETGGAGANVLTF.

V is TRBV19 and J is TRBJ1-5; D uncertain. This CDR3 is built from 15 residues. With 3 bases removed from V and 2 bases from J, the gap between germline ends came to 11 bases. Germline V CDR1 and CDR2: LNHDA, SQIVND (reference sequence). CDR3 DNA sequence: TGTGCCAGTAGTATTGGTAGACGGGGCAATCAGCCCCAGCATTTT. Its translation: CASSIGRRGNQPQHF.

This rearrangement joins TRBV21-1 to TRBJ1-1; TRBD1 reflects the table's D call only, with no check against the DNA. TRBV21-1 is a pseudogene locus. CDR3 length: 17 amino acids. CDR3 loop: CASTCNRDKKRGTEAFF. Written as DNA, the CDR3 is TGTGCCAGCACCTGTAACCGGGACAAAAAAAGGGGGACTGAAGCTTTCTTT.

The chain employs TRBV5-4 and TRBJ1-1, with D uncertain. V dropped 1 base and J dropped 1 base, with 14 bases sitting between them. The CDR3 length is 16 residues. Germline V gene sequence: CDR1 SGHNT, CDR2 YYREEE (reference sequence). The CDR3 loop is CASSLPLAGQNTEAFF. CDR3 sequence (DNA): TGTGCCAGCAGCTTGCCCCTGGCAGGCCAGAACACTGAAGCTTTCTTT.

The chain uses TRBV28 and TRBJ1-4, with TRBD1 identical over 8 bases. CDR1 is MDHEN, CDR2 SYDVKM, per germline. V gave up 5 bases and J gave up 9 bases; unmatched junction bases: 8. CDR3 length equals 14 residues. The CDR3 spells CASSGGQEGQKLFF. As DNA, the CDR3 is TGTGCCAGCAGTGGGGGACAGGAGGGCCAAAAACTGTTTTTT.

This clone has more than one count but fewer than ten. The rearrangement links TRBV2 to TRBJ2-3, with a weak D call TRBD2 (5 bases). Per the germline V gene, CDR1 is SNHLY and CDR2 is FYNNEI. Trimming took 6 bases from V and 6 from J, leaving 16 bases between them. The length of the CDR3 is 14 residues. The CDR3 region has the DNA TGTGCCAGCAGCGAGGGTGTAATGGCGGATACGCAGTATTTT. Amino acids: CASSEGVMADTQYF.

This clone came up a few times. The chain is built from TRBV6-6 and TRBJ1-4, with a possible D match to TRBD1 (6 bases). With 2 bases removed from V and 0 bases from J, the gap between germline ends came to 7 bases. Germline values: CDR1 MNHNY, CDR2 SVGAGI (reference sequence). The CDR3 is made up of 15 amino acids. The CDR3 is CASSYRQATNEKLFF. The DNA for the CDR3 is TGTGCCAGCAGTTACCGACAGGCAACTAATGAAAAACTGTTTTTT.

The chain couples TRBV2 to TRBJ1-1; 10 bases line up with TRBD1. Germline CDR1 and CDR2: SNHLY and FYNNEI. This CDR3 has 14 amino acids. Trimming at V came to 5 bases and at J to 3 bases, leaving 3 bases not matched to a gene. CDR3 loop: CASSSDRGDTEAFF. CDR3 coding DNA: TGTGCCAGCAGTTCGGACAGGGGGGACACTGAAGCTTTCTTT.

This CDR3 reads CAWGLAGTTDTQYF. The DNA of the CDR3 is TGTGCCTGGGGACTAGCGGGGACCACAGATACGCAGTATTTT. The chain employs TRBV30 and TRBJ2-3, with 12 positions matching TRBD2. Germline assignment: CDR1 GTSNPN and CDR2 SVGIG (reference sequence). The J segment lost 2 bases and the V segment lost 5 bases, leaving 2 bases of the junction unmatched. The length of the CDR3 is 14 residues.

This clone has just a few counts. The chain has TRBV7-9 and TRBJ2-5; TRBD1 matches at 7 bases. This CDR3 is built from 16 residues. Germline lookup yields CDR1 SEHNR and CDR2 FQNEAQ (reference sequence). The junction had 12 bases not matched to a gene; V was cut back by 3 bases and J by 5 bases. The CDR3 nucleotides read TGTGCCAGCAGCTTGGGATTGACAGGGAGTGGGGAGACCCAGTACTTC. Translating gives CASSLGLTGSGETQYF.

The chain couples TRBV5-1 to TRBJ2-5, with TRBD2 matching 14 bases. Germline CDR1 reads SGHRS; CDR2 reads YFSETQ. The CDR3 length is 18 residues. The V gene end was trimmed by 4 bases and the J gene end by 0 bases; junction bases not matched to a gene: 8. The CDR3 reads CASSPGLAGGPYQETQYF. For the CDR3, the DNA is TGCGCCAGCAGCCCCGGACTAGCGGGGGGTCCGTACCAAGAGACCCAGTACTTC.

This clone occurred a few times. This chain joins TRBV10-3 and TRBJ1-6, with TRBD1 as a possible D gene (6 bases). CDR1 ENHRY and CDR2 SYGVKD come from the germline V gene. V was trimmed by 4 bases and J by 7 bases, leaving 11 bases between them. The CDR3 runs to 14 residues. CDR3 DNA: TGTGCCATCAGTGTTGCAGGGGAAAATTCACCCCTCCACTTT. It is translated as CAISVAGENSPLHF.

CDR3 nucleotide sequence: TGCAGCGTTGAGTTAGCGGGGGGGCTGAGCTCCTACAATGAGCAGTTCTTC. It specifies CSVELAGGLSSYNEQFF. This chain connects TRBV29-1 to TRBJ2-1, with 11 bases matching TRBD2. The germline CDR1 and CDR2 sequences are SQVTM and ANQGSEA. The V and J ends lost 3 bases and 0 bases, in that order; junction bases with no gene match: 7. CDR3 length equals 17 residues.

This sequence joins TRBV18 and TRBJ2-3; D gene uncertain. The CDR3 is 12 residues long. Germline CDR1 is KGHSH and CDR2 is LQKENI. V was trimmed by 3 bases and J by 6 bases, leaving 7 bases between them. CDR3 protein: CASSPIRDTQYF. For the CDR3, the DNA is TGTGCCAGCTCACCTATCCGGGATACGCAGTATTTT. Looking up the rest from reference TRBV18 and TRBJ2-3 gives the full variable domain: NAGVMQNPRHLVRRRGQEARLRCSPMKGHSHVYWYRQLPEEGLKFMVYLQKENIIDESGMPKERFSAEFPKEGPSILRIQQVVRGDSAAYFCASSPIRDTQYFGPGTRLTVL.

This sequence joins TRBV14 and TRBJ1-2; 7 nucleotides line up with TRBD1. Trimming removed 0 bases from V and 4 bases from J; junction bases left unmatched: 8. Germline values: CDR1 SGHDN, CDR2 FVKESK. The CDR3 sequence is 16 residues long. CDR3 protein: CASSQDQRGRGYGYTF. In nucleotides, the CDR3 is TGTGCCAGCAGCCAAGATCAGAGGGGGCGCGGCTATGGCTACACCTTC.

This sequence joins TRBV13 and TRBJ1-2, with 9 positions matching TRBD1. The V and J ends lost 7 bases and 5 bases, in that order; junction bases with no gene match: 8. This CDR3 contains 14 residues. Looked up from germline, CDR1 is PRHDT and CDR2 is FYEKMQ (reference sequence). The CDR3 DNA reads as TGTGCCAGCAACACACAGGGGGCCTGGTATGGCTACACCTTC. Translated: CASNTQGAWYGYTF. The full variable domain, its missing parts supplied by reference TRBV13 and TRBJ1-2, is AAGVIQSPRHLIKEKRETATLKCYPIPRHDTVYWYQQGPGQDPQFLISFYEKMQSDKGSIPDRFSAQQFSDYHSELNMSSLELGDSALYFCASNTQGAWYGYTFGSGTRLTVV.

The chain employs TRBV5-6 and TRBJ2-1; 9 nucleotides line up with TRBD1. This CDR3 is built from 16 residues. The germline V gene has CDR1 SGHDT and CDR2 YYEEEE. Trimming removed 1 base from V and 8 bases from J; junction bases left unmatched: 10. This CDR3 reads CASSLSGQGTSDEQFF. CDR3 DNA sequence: TGTGCCAGCAGCTTGTCGGGACAGGGTACCTCCGATGAGCAGTTCTTC. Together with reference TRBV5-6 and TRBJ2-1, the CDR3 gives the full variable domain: DAGVTQSPTHLIKTRGQQVTLRCSPKSGHDTVSWYQQALGQGPQFIFQYYEEEERQRGNFPDRFSGHQFPNYSSELNVNALLLGDSALYLCASSLSGQGTSDEQFFGPGTRLTVL.

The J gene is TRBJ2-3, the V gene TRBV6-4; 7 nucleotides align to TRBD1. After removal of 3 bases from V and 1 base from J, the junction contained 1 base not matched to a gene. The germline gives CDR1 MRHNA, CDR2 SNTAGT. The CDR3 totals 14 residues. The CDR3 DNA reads TGTGCCAGCAGTGAAGGACAGGGCACAGATACGCAGTATTTT. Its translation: CASSEGQGTDTQYF.

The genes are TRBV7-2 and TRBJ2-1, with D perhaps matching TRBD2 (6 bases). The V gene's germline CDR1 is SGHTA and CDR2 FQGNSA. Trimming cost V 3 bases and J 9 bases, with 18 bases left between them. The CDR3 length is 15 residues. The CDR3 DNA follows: TGTGCCAGCAGCTTGCGAACTAGCCCCCGGGGTGAGCAGTTCTTC. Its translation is CASSLRTSPRGEQFF.

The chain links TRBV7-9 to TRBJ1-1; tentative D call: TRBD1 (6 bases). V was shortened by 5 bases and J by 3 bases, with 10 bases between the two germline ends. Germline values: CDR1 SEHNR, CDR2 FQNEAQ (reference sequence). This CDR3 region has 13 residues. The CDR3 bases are TGTGCCAGCAGCATGGGACAAGACACTGAAGCTTTCTTT. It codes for CASSMGQDTEAFF.

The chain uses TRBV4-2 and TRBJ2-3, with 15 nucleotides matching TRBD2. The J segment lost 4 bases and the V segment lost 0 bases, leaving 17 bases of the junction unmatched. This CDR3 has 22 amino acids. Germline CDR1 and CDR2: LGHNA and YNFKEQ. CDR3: CASSQENVGGLAGGRSADTQYF. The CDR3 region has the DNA TGTGCCAGCAGCCAAGAGAACGTCGGAGGACTAGCGGGGGGGCGGAGCGCAGATACGCAGTATTTT.

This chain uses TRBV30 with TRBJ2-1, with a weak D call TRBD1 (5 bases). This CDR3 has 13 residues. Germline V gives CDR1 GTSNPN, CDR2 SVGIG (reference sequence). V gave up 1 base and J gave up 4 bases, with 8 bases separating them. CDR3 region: CAWSATDYNEQFF. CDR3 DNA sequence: TGTGCCTGGAGTGCGACAGATTACAATGAGCAGTTCTTC.

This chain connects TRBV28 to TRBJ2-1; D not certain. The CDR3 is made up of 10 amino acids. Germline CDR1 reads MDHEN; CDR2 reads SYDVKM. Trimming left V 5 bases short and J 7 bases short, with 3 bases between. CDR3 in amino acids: CASSRNEQFF. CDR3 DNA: TGTGCCAGCAGTCGTAATGAGCAGTTCTTC.